This TCR beta chain came from a study of OX40 agonist ivuxolimab in advanced cancers. Across the study: Patients' therapy was ivuxolimab, an antibody that acts as an agonist of OX40 (CD134). A diagnosis of hepatocellular carcinoma, melanoma, renal cell or head and neck cancer was present in dose-escalation patients.

The table came from immunoSEQ multiplex PCR; TCRdb's copy has only in-frame clones and leaves some out. The repertoire includes about 89,000 clones, approximately 90% of them detected once, and roughly 0.75% sits in the top ten. Study results and caveats: In the 0.1 to 3.0 mg/kg range, CD4+ and CD8+ blood T cells had expanded clonally by week 6.

Losses at the gene ends were 5 bases for V and 5 bases for J; bases not matched to a gene: 12. Germline CDR1 and CDR2: SSHAT and FNYEAQ (reference sequence). The length of the CDR3 is 16 residues. This clone has just one count. Its antigen is undetermined. The chain carries TRBV7-7 and TRBJ2-1, with 7 bases aligning to TRBD2. This specimen consisted of CD4+ or CD8+ T cells sorted from blood, obtained in a trial of the OX40 agonist ivuxolimab. The receptor comes from an adult with an advanced solid tumor such as melanoma, head and neck, liver or kidney cancer. CDR3 in amino acids: CASSPAGSGANNEQFF. CDR3 coding DNA: TGTGCCAGCAGCCCAGCGGGGAGCGGGGCGAACAATGAGCAGTTCTTC.